Listed below are T cell receptor beta chains from one sample, sequenced in a study of blood T cell repertoires in COVID-19. Profiling relied on immunoSEQ multiplex PCR, and the TCRdb table lists in-frame clones only, not all of them. The top ten hold 9.7% of the sample, which has 200,000 to 250,000 clones, 70% to 85% seen once. Sequencing was performed on peripheral blood. The receptor source for this set is a man in his fifties or sixties with active or convalescent COVID-19. CDR3s include the opening cysteine and the closing phenylalanine or tryptophan. A D gene is named only where the DNA matches it firmly. Clone size is stated in some rows and not others, as once, few, many or a class when expanded.

-	TRBV6-5	TRBJ1-6	-	TGTGCCAGCAGTCACAAGGGGTTTGGGAATTGGCCCCTCCACTTT	CASSHKGFGNWPLHF
TRBD1	TRBV19	TRBJ1-2	-	TGTGCCAGTAGTATCCGGACAGGGGCCTTAACCACCTTTAACTATGGCTACACCTTC	CASSIRTGALTTFNYGYTF
TRBD1	TRBV6-5	TRBJ1-5	-	TGTGCCAGCAGCCCAAGACAGGGGGGTATTCAGCCCCAGCATTTT	CASSPRQGGIQPQHF
TRBD1	TRBV20-1	TRBJ1-1	-	TGCAGTGCTAGTCCCCCGACAGGGGGCACTGAAGCTTTCTTT	CSASPPTGGTEAFF
TRBD1	TRBV28	TRBJ2-3	-	TGTGCCAGCAGACGATCGGGACAGGGGACCGACACAGATACGCAGTATTTT	CASRRSGQGTDTDTQYF
-	TRBV2	TRBJ1-2	-	TGTGCCAGCTGGGGGGGTCGAGGCTACACCTTC	CASWGGRGYTF
-	TRBV24-1	TRBJ2-2	-	TGTGCCACCAGTCTGAATTTCGAGTCTTCCACCGGGGAGCTGTTTTTT	CATSLNFESSTGELFF
TRBD1	TRBV7-2	TRBJ2-3	-	TGTGCCAGCAGCTTAGGAAACCCGGGACAGGGTTTAGATACGCAGTATTTT	CASSLGNPGQGLDTQYF
TRBD2	TRBV5-1	TRBJ2-3	-	TGCGCCAGCAGCTTGTTCGCGGGAGGGCCGACAGATACGCAGTATTTT	CASSLFAGGPTDTQYF
TRBD1	TRBV18	TRBJ1-3	-	TGTGCCAGCTCACCACAGGGGGCCAGGGCGGCTGGAAACACCATATATTTT	CASSPQGARAAGNTIYF
-	TRBV23-1	TRBJ1-1	few	TGCGCCAGCAGTCAATCGAGGCCGAACACTGAAGCTTTCTTT	CASSQSRPNTEAFF
TRBD2	TRBV3-1/TRBV3-2	TRBJ2-4	-	TGTGCCAGCCGCCAAGGCGAGACTAGCGGGAGTTTGTTAGCCAAAAACATTCAGTACTTC	CASRQGETSGSLLAKNIQYF
-	TRBV15	TRBJ2-2	-	TGTGCCACCAGCAGACGACAGGACCCCGGGGAGCTGTTTTTT	CATSRRQDPGELFF
TRBD1	TRBV10-3	TRBJ1-2	-	TGTGCCATGGGGACAGGGGCATTGGGCTACACCTTC	CAMGTGALGYTF
-	TRBV7-9	TRBJ2-5	-	TGTGCCAGCAGCTCTGAGACCCAGTACTTC	CASSSETQYF
TRBD2	TRBV7-2	TRBJ2-1	-	TGTGCCAGCAGGAGCGGGGGCTCCTACAATGAGCAGTTCTTC	CASRSGGSYNEQFF